This is a list of T cell receptor beta chains from one sample in a study of radiation and T cells in renal cell carcinoma. The table came from immunoSEQ multiplex PCR; TCRdb's copy has only in-frame clones and leaves some out. The table records around 160,000 clones, 88% of them present only once. Material: blood, obtained from a patient whose treatment included radiotherapy and nephrectomy. The receptor set was obtained from a woman aged 70-85 years with renal cell carcinoma. The CDR3 runs from the conserved cysteine through the conserved F or W. Each record gives: J gene, V gene, clone size, CDR3 length, D gene, CDR3 DNA, CDR3 protein. A D gene is named only where the DNA matches it firmly. The size entry is marked missing in some rows and otherwise reads once, few, many or a size class.

>TRBJ1-1|TRBV19|.|13|.
TGTGCCAGTAGGGGGGGAATGAACACTGAAGCTTTCTTT
CASRGGMNTEAFF
>TRBJ2-2|TRBV5-6|.|17|TRBD2
TGTGCCAGCAGCCCCCTTGTCCTAGCGGGGTCCACCGGGGAGCTGTTTTTT
CASSPLVLAGSTGELFF
>TRBJ2-1|TRBV5-4|.|15|TRBD2
TGTGCCAGCGGAATGAGCGGGGGTGGCTACAATGAGCAGTTCTTC
CASGMSGGGYNEQFF
>TRBJ2-5|TRBV15|.|17|.
TGTGCCACCAGCAGAGGCCTTGGACAGCCTGATCAAGAGACCCAGTACTTC
CATSRGLGQPDQETQYF
>TRBJ1-6|TRBV21-1|.|14|.
TGTGCCAGCAGCAACAGGGATTGGTGTTCACCCCTCCACTTT
CASSNRDWCSPLHF
>TRBJ2-5|TRBV7-2|.|12|.
TGTGCCAGCAGCTTAGCAGGGAGTGCCCAGTACTTC
CASSLAGSAQYF
>TRBJ1-1|TRBV25-1|.|15|.
TGTGCCAGCAGTTTGCCAGTACAGGGGAACACTGAAGCTTTCTTT
CASSLPVQGNTEAFF
>TRBJ2-4|TRBV19|.|12|.
TGTGCCAGTAGTCAAAAGGGAAACATTCAGTACTTC
CASSQKGNIQYF
>TRBJ2-3|TRBV5-1|.|14|.
TGCGCCAGCAGCTTGGACAGAGGGAAGGATACGCAGTATTTT
CASSLDRGKDTQYF
>TRBJ1-1|TRBV5-1|.|15|.
TGCGCCAGCAGCCCGGGACGGCGCCTTAACACTGAAGCTTTCTTT
CASSPGRRLNTEAFF
>TRBJ1-1|TRBV6-5|.|13|.
TGTGCCAGCAGAAGGGCGGTGAACACTGAAGCTTTCTTT
CASRRAVNTEAFF
>TRBJ2-7|TRBV19|.|14|.
TGTGCCACTAAAATCTTCCCCGGCCCCTACGAGCAGTACTTC
CATKIFPGPYEQYF
>TRBJ1-4|TRBV6-1|.|14|TRBD1
TGTGCCAGCAGCCGACAGGGGGAAGATGAAAAACTGTTTTTT
CASSRQGEDEKLFF
>TRBJ2-1|TRBV11-1|.|14|.
TGTGCCAGCAGCTTAAGCACAGGAGGCAATGAGCAGTTCTTC
CASSLSTGGNEQFF
>TRBJ2-3|TRBV7-8|.|13|.
TGTGCCAGCAGAACTCTAGGGCCAGATACGCAGTATTTT
CASRTLGPDTQYF
>TRBJ2-3|TRBV7-3|.|15|TRBD1
TGTGCCAGCAGCCCGCAGGGGGCGGAGAGGAATACGCAGTATTTT
CASSPQGAERNTQYF
>TRBJ1-1|TRBV9|.|14|.
TGTGCCAGCAGCGTAGGAGGGGGTGGCACTGAAGCTTTCTTT
CASSVGGGGTEAFF
>TRBJ1-4|TRBV27|.|16|.
TGTGCCAGCAGTTCCCGACGCAGGGTTGCTAATGAAAAACTGTTTTTT
CASSSRRRVANEKLFF
>TRBJ1-2|TRBV5-4|.|14|.
TGTGCCAGCAGCGAAAGTAGGGCCCCCCATGGCTACACCTTC
CASSESRAPHGYTF
>TRBJ1-2|TRBV28|once|14|.
TGTGCCAGCAGTTCGGGACCGATCAACTATGGCTACACCTTC
CASSSGPINYGYTF
>TRBJ2-7|TRBV19|.|12|.
TGTGCCAGTAGTACCGGGATATACGAGCAGTACTTC
CASSTGIYEQYF
>TRBJ2-5|TRBV2|.|14|TRBD1
TGTGCCAGCAGCGCCGACAGGGGGCAAGAGACCCAGTACTTC
CASSADRGQETQYF
>TRBJ1-5|TRBV2|.|15|.
TGTGCCAGCAGTGTAGAATTGGGCAGGGATCAGCCCCAGCATTTT
CASSVELGRDQPQHF
>TRBJ1-1|TRBV4-2|.|16|.
TGTGCCAGCAGCCAAGAGGGGAGGGTTTCGTACACTGAAGCTTTCTTT
CASSQEGRVSYTEAFF
>TRBJ1-1|TRBV6-1|.|14|TRBD1
TGTGCCAGCACTACATCAGGGGGAGGAACTGAAGCTTTCTTT
CASTTSGGGTEAFF
>TRBJ2-1|TRBV11-2|.|16|.
TGTGCCAGCAGCTTAGGAACCACGGGACGTTACAATGAGCAGTTCTTC
CASSLGTTGRYNEQFF
>TRBJ2-7|TRBV5-4|.|12|.
TGTGCCAGCAGCCAAGACTGGAGCGAGCAGTACTTC
CASSQDWSEQYF
>TRBJ2-5|TRBV19|.|11|.
TGTGCCAGTGGGCTACAAGAGACCCAGTACTTC
CASGLQETQYF
>TRBJ1-2|TRBV30|.|13|TRBD1
TGTGCCTGGAGTGACGGGGACAGGGGTGGCTACACCTTC
CAWSDGDRGGYTF
>TRBJ2-7|TRBV4-3|.|16|.
TGCGCCAGCAGCCAAGATGGGGCCGGAACATACTACGAGCAGTACTTC
CASSQDGAGTYYEQYF
>TRBJ1-2|TRBV5-1|.|16|.
TGCGCCAGCAGCACCGGGACACAAGCTTCGGACTATGGCTACACCTTC
CASSTGTQASDYGYTF
>TRBJ1-1|TRBV11-2|.|16|.
TGTGCCAGCAGCTTAGCCTCCCGGTGGGTGAGAACTGAAGCTTTCTTT
CASSLASRWVRTEAFF
>TRBJ2-7|TRBV15|once|15|TRBD1
TGTGCCACCAGCAGGGGGGACAGGAACTCCTACGAGCAGTACTTC
CATSRGDRNSYEQYF
>TRBJ1-1|TRBV15|.|14|.
TGTGCCACCAGCAGCGGCCAGACGAACACTGAAGCTTTCTTT
CATSSGQTNTEAFF
>TRBJ1-1|TRBV4-3|.|17|.
TGCGCCAGCAGCCAAGATCTACTGGGACACTTGAACACTGAAGCTTTCTTT
CASSQDLLGHLNTEAFF
>TRBJ1-5|TRBV27|.|12|TRBD1
TGTGCCAGCGGCGAACAGGGGCAGCCCCAGCATTTT
CASGEQGQPQHF
>TRBJ2-3|TRBV6-1|.|13|.
TGTGCCAGCAGCAAAACAGGGACAGATACGCAGTATTTT
CASSKTGTDTQYF
>TRBJ1-3|TRBV4-3|few|14|.
TGCGCCAGCAGCCAAGTAGAGTCAGGAAACACCATATATTTT
CASSQVESGNTIYF
>TRBJ1-5|TRBV2|few|15|TRBD1
TGTGCCAGCAGTTTAGGACAGGCGGGGAATCAGCCCCAGCATTTT
CASSLGQAGNQPQHF
>TRBJ1-2|TRBV6-5|.|11|.
TGTGCCAGCGTGGGGGCGCTTGGCTACACCTTC
CASVGALGYTF
>TRBJ2-1|TRBV27|.|14|TRBD1
TGTGCCAGGCCGGACAGGAGCTCCTACAATGAGCAGTTCTTC
CARPDRSSYNEQFF
>TRBJ2-4|TRBV19|.|14|.
TGTGCCAGTAGTATACAGGGAGCCAAAAACATTCAGTACTTC
CASSIQGAKNIQYF
>TRBJ1-5|TRBV5-8|.|16|.
TGTGCCAGCAGCTTCGGGACACACTTTAGCAATCAGCCCCAGCATTTT
CASSFGTHFSNQPQHF
>TRBJ1-2|TRBV7-2|.|15|TRBD1
TGTGCCAGCACCCCAGGGGGCGCAAAGAACTATGGCTACACCTTC
CASTPGGAKNYGYTF
>TRBJ1-6|TRBV19|once|15|.
TGTGCCTCTCGAAGCCTCTCGGCGGATAATTCACCCCTCCACTTT
CASRSLSADNSPLHF
>TRBJ1-2|TRBV5-1|.|13|.
TGCGCCAGCAGCTTCCGAACCGGGGGAGGCTACACCTTC
CASSFRTGGGYTF
>TRBJ2-3|TRBV5-1|.|14|TRBD2
TGCGCCAGCAGCTTAAGCGGACTAGCAGATACGCAGTATTTT
CASSLSGLADTQYF
>TRBJ2-7|TRBV5-6|once|18|TRBD2
TGTGCCAGCAGCCGCTCGACTAGCGGGGGCCGAGTTACCTACGAGCAGTACTTC
CASSRSTSGGRVTYEQYF
>TRBJ1-2|TRBV5-6|.|15|.
TGTGCCAGCAGCCCTGACTCCAGCGGCTACTATGGCTACACCTTC
CASSPDSSGYYGYTF
>TRBJ1-5|TRBV28|.|14|.
TGTGCCAGCACCCAGAGGGGGGGGAATCAGCCCCAGCATTTT
CASTQRGGNQPQHF
>TRBJ1-2|TRBV7-9|.|16|.
TGTGCCAGCAGCTTAGGGGGGGCCTTGCCTCCCTATGGCTACACCTTC
CASSLGGALPPYGYTF
>TRBJ2-7|TRBV9|once|14|TRBD1
TGTGCCAGCAGCGTAGGCACAGGGGTCTACGAGCAGTACTTC
CASSVGTGVYEQYF
>TRBJ1-1|TRBV5-1|.|14|.
TGCGCCAGCAGCTTGGGGTGGGGGCCCACTGAAGCTTTCTTT
CASSLGWGPTEAFF
>TRBJ1-1|TRBV5-6|.|14|TRBD1
TGTGCCAGCAGCGAGGGACAGGGCGACACTGAAGCTTTCTTT
CASSEGQGDTEAFF
>TRBJ1-1|TRBV15|.|13|.
TGTGCCACCAGCAGAGGCCCCCGCACTGAAGCTTTCTTT
CATSRGPRTEAFF
>TRBJ2-7|TRBV28|.|15|.
TGTGCCAGCAGTGCCCCCGGGACGGCCTCTTTCGAGCAGTACTTC
CASSAPGTASFEQYF
>TRBJ1-1|TRBV5-1|.|14|TRBD1
TGCGCCAGCAGGAGTCGACAGGGAGGCACTGAAGCTTTCTTT
CASRSRQGGTEAFF
>TRBJ1-4|TRBV15|.|17|TRBD1
TGTGCCACCGTGCGAACAGGGGTCGCAGCGACTAATGAAAAACTGTTTTTT
CATVRTGVAATNEKLFF
>TRBJ2-3|TRBV5-1|.|14|.
TGCGCCAGCAGTCCCGGGGCACCCACAGATACGCAGTATTTT
CASSPGAPTDTQYF